Presented here are 21 T cell receptor beta chains from one specimen sequenced in a study of shared clonotypes between healthy human individuals. This table comes from immunoSEQ multiplex PCR, and its TCRdb copy is limited to in-frame clones, with some not included. The sample records roughly 2.5 million clones, just over 90% being singletons. The specimen was naive CD4+ T cells sorted from blood. The subset was: CD45RA+ positively selected. The receptor set was obtained from a man aged 18 to 30 in good health.

This chain joins TRBV5-5 and TRBJ1-1; TRBD1 might be the D (6 bases). Germline values: CDR1 SGHKS, CDR2 YYEKEE (reference sequence). This CDR3 spans 16 amino acids. V gave up 2 bases and J gave up 1 base, with 15 bases separating them. CDR3 protein: CASSFGARGQNTEAFF. CDR3 nucleotides: TGTGCCAGCAGCTTCGGGGCCCGGGGACAGAACACTGAAGCTTTCTTT. Supplemented by reference TRBV5-5 and TRBJ1-1, the full variable domain reads DAGVTQSPTHLIKTRGQQVTLRCSPISGHKSVSWYQQVLGQGPQFIFQYYEKEERGRGNFPDRFSARQFPNYSSELNVNALLLGDSALYLCASSFGARGQNTEAFFGQGTRLTVV.

The chain recombines TRBV7-8 with TRBJ2-1, with 14 bases aligning to TRBD2. Germline CDR1 reads SGHVS; CDR2 reads FQNEAQ. The trim removed 5 bases at V and 15 bases at J, leaving 9 bases unmatched. This CDR3 has 14 amino acids. The CDR3 nucleotides read TGTGCCAGCAGCCTAGGGACTAGCGGGAGAGGGCCGTTCTTC. Translation: CASSLGTSGRGPFF.

The genes are TRBV19 and TRBJ1-2; 7 bases fit TRBD1. CDR1 and CDR2 (germline): LNHDA, SQIVND (reference sequence). The junction had 10 bases not matched to a gene; V was cut back by 5 bases and J by 4 bases. The CDR3 consists of 15 residues. DNA of the CDR3: TGTGCCAGTAGTGATGACAGGGAGCTTCCCTATGGCTACACCTTC. Translated, it gives CASSDDRELPYGYTF.

V gene TRBV5-1 combines with J gene TRBJ1-1; D gene unclear. The germline V gene has CDR1 SGHRS and CDR2 YFSETQ. V lost 0 bases to trimming and J lost 0 bases, with 6 bases between them. There are 14 residues in the CDR3. This CDR3 is CASSLGYMNTEAFF. CDR3 coding DNA: TGCGCCAGCAGCTTGGGGTACATGAACACTGAAGCTTTCTTT.

This clone occurred once. The V gene is TRBV5-1, the J gene TRBJ1-2; TRBD1 matches at 8 bases. The CDR3 has 14 amino acids. Trimming took 6 bases from V and 3 from J; bases not matched to a gene: 7. Per the germline V gene, CDR1 is SGHRS and CDR2 is YFSETQ. CDR3 loop: CASNPQGQDYGYTF. The CDR3 DNA sequence: TGCGCCAGCAACCCCCAGGGACAGGACTATGGCTACACCTTC.

The rearrangement links TRBV7-9 to TRBJ2-7, with 9 bases fitting TRBD1. V lost 3 bases and J lost 3; bases outside the gene matches: 9. This CDR3 contains 16 residues. Germline CDR1 is SEHNR and CDR2 is FQNEAQ (reference sequence). The CDR3 DNA reads TGTGCCAGCAGCTTTCCCGGGACAGGGCGCGTCTACGAGCAGTACTTC. This translates into CASSFPGTGRVYEQYF.

V and J are TRBV7-3 and TRBJ2-7, with TRBD2 as a possible D gene (6 bases). The CDR3 runs to 13 residues. V lost 2 bases and J 5 bases, leaving 10 bases between the germline ends. Germline loops: CDR1 SGHTA, CDR2 FQGTGA. This chain's CDR3 is CASSLGWGDEQYF. In nucleotides, the CDR3 is TGTGCCAGCAGCTTAGGTTGGGGGGACGAGCAGTACTTC.

The V gene is TRBV6-6, the J gene TRBJ1-1; D is uncertain. This CDR3 comprises 14 residues. CDR1 and CDR2 from the germline V gene are MNHNY and SVGAGI (reference sequence). V was pared by 0 bases and J by 3 bases, with 8 bases between. CDR3 residues: CASSYSVRDTEAFF. For the CDR3, the DNA is TGTGCCAGCAGTTACTCGGTTAGGGACACTGAAGCTTTCTTT.

The count of this clone is one. The V and J genes are TRBV28 and TRBJ2-3, with 7 nucleotides matching TRBD2. This CDR3 region has 15 residues. Germline V gene sequence: CDR1 MDHEN, CDR2 SYDVKM. J gave up 1 base and V 5 bases, and 6 bases lay outside the gene matches. This CDR3 reads CASSPPRGGTDTQYF. The CDR3 DNA reads TGTGCCAGCAGTCCCCCACGGGGGGGCACAGATACGCAGTATTTT.

The chain has TRBV7-2 and TRBJ2-1; 13 bases line up with TRBD2. The CDR3 runs 18 residues. V lost 5 bases and J lost 1; bases outside the gene matches: 8. CDR1 and CDR2 from the germline V gene are SGHTA and FQGNSA. The CDR3 nucleotides are TGTGCCAGCAGCAAACGGACTAGCGGGGGTTCTTCCTACAATGAGCAGTTCTTC. Its protein is CASSKRTSGGSSYNEQFF. Together with reference TRBV7-2 and TRBJ2-1, the CDR3 gives the full variable domain: GAGVSQSPSNKVTEKGKDVELRCDPISGHTALYWYRQSLGQGLEFLIYFQGNSAPDKSGLPSDRFSAERTGGSVSTLTIQRTQQEDSAVYLCASSKRTSGGSSYNEQFFGPGTRLTVL.

The V gene is TRBV19, the J gene TRBJ2-3, with D perhaps TRBD2 (6 bases). From germline, CDR1 is LNHDA and CDR2 SQIVND (reference sequence). The CDR3 has 13 amino acids. Trimming shortened V by 5 bases and J by 5 bases, and 11 bases separated the two germline ends. The CDR3 DNA reads TGTGCCAGTAGTGGGATGGGGGGAGATACGCAGTATTTT. Protein product: CASSGMGGDTQYF.

Note on this clone: Different DNA sequences within this sample yield the same CDR3. The chain uses TRBV6-5 and TRBJ1-6; D gene uncertain. V dropped 0 bases and J dropped 0 bases, with 6 bases sitting between them. Germline CDR1 and CDR2: MNHEY and SVGAGI. CDR3 size: 16 residues. The CDR3 nucleotides are TGTGCCAGCAGTTACTCCGGGAGCTCCTATAATTCACCCCTCCACTTT. The encoded protein is CASSYSGSSYNSPLHF.

V gene TRBV4-3 combines with J gene TRBJ2-2; D is perhaps TRBD2 (5 bases). The CDR3 contains 14 residues. V was pared by 1 base and J by 4 bases, with 7 bases between. The V gene's germline CDR1 is LGHNA and CDR2 YSLEER. As DNA, the CDR3 is TGCGCCAGCAGCCAAGGAGGGATCACCGGGGAGCTGTTTTTT. It encodes CASSQGGITGELFF.

This chain connects TRBV5-6 to TRBJ2-7; no clear D. Germline V gene data show CDR1 as SGHDT and CDR2 as YYEEEE. CDR3 length: 13 amino acids. Trimming shortened V by 0 bases and J by 4 bases, and 8 bases separated the two germline ends. The CDR3 nucleotides are TGTGCCAGCAGCTTGGGATCCAAATACGAGCAGTACTTC. Its translation is CASSLGSKYEQYF.

Comment on this clone: Other DNA sequences in the same sample also yield this CDR3. The V and J genes are TRBV7-2 and TRBJ1-5; the D is unclear. The V and J ends lost 1 base and 0 bases respectively, with 7 bases between them. CDR1 SGHTA and CDR2 FQGNSA come from the germline V gene. The CDR3 covers 15 residues. The CDR3 protein is CASSLGSYSNQPQHF. CDR3 in DNA: TGTGCCAGCAGCTTAGGCAGTTATAGCAATCAGCCCCAGCATTTT.

This clone appeared a single time. V usage is TRBV7-8 and J usage is TRBJ1-1; 9 bases map to TRBD1. With 5 bases clipped from V and 3 bases from J, the junction kept 7 bases outside the gene matches. The CDR3 sequence is 15 residues long. In germline, CDR1 is SGHVS, CDR2 FQNEAQ. CDR3 amino acids: CASSVGQGMYTEAFF. CDR3 DNA: TGTGCCAGCAGCGTAGGACAGGGGATGTACACTGAAGCTTTCTTT.

The V call is TRBV19, the J call TRBJ1-6, with D possibly TRBD1 on 5 matching bases. Germline CDR1 and CDR2: LNHDA and SQIVND (reference sequence). Trimming left V 5 bases short and J 7 bases short, with 12 bases between. This CDR3 contains 14 residues. Written as DNA, the CDR3 is TGTGCCAGTAGTCCCCAGGGTGTGAATTCACCCCTCCACTTT. Translated: CASSPQGVNSPLHF.

In regard to this clone: This specimen includes other DNA sequences encoding the same CDR3. The genes are TRBV19 and TRBJ1-2; D is unresolved. Germline V CDR1 and CDR2: LNHDA, SQIVND (reference sequence). CDR3 length: 13 residues. Trimming stripped 2 bases from V and 5 bases from J, with 9 bases between. DNA for the CDR3: TGTGCCAGTAGTATACCAGGCGTATATGGCTACACCTTC. Translated: CASSIPGVYGYTF.

This clone was observed once. The chain couples TRBV30 to TRBJ2-7, with 12 bases that match TRBD2. The CDR3 totals 17 residues. Germline-derived CDR1 and CDR2 are GTSNPN and SVGIG (reference sequence). With V trimmed by 2 bases and J by 2 bases, 10 bases remained unmatched. CDR3 in amino acids: CAWSTYLTSGGTYEQYF. For the CDR3, the DNA is TGTGCCTGGAGTACCTACCTGACTAGCGGGGGCACCTACGAGCAGTACTTC.

The chain has TRBV10-2 and TRBJ2-1; 7 bases map to TRBD1. From germline, CDR1 is WSHSY and CDR2 SAAADI. This CDR3 has 20 residues. The J segment lost 0 bases and the V segment lost 2 bases, leaving 16 bases of the junction unmatched. CDR3 loop: CASSERVGTARRGSYNEQFF. As DNA, the CDR3 is TGCGCCAGCAGTGAGAGGGTCGGGACAGCCCGAAGAGGCTCCTACAATGAGCAGTTCTTC.

This clone has a handful of counts. The chain uses TRBV19 and TRBJ1-5; D remains unclear. The V gene lost 6 bases and the J gene lost 7 bases, with 16 bases spanning the gap. Per the germline V gene, CDR1 is LNHDA and CDR2 is SQIVND (reference sequence). The CDR3 is 14 amino acids. The DNA for the CDR3 is TGTGCCAGTAGCGAACACGAGGGTATGCAGCCCCAGCATTTT. It specifies CASSEHEGMQPQHF. Full variable domain (rest looked up from reference TRBV19 and TRBJ1-5): DGGITQSPKYLFRKEGQNVTLSCEQNLNHDAMYWYRQDPGQGLRLIYYSQIVNDFQKGDIAEGYSVSREKKESFPLTVTSAQKNPTAFYLCASSEHEGMQPQHFGDGTRLSIL.